The present T cell receptor (beta chain) was sequenced within a study of OX40 agonist ivuxolimab in advanced cancers. Method: immunoSEQ multiplex PCR; TCRdb's copy keeps in-frame clones and lacks some. The table has tens of thousands of clones, about 90% seen once. Sequencing used CD4+ or CD8+ T cells sorted from blood, obtained in a trial of the OX40 agonist ivuxolimab. This receptor was taken from an adult with an advanced solid tumor such as melanoma, head and neck, liver or kidney cancer.

The CDR3 nucleotides read TGTGCTAGTGGTTTGGGACAGGTTAGCACAGATACGCAGTATTTT. Its translation: CASGLGQVSTDTQYF. This sequence joins TRBV12-5 and TRBJ2-3; possible D gene TRBD1, 6 bases. The V end was cut by 1 base, the J end by 0 bases, with 8 bases between. The CDR3 spans 15 residues. Germline CDR1 reads LGHNT; CDR2 reads FRNRAP. Together with reference TRBV12-5 and TRBJ2-3, the CDR3 gives the full variable domain: DARVTQTPRHKVTEMGQEVTMRCQPILGHNTVFWYRQTMMQGLELLAYFRNRAPLDDSGMPKDRFSAEMPDATLATLKIQPSEPRDSAVYFCASGLGQVSTDTQYFGPGTRLTVL.